The 23 T cell receptor beta chains in this list originate from one sample, sequenced in a study of T cell responses to AZD1222 COVID-19 vaccine (dated by TCRdb to the early 2020s). In light of the paper, this sample's time point label describes: baseline before first vaccination. Libraries were prepared through the immunoSEQ multiplex PCR assay. TCRdb retrieved this table from immuneACCESS and kept in-frame rearrangements only. Not all clones are present; in checked studies, unresolved V genes account for under half, and no reason is known for the remainder. The sample table contains under 150,000 clones; only one count was recorded for around nine tenths of them. Of the sample, 5.2% falls within the top ten clones. The starting material was peripheral blood, obtained on day 0 of AZD1222 vaccination. The receptors come from an adult in good health.

A single count supports this clone. This sequence joins TRBV28 and TRBJ2-5; 8 bases map to TRBD2. This CDR3 has 15 residues. The V and J ends lost 4 bases and 4 bases, in that order; junction bases with no gene match: 8. Germline-derived CDR1 and CDR2 are MDHEN and SYDVKM. The CDR3 here is CASSWASGSGETQYF. The CDR3 nucleotides read TGTGCCAGCAGTTGGGCGAGCGGGAGTGGAGAGACCCAGTACTTC.

The chain combines TRBV5-4 with TRBJ2-3; 7 nucleotides line up with TRBD2. Germline assignment: CDR1 SGHNT and CDR2 YYREEE (reference sequence). The junction had 5 bases not matched to a gene; V was cut back by 0 bases and J by 4 bases. CDR3 length: 15 amino acids. Written as DNA, the CDR3 is TGTGCCAGCAGCTTGGTTGTGGCGGGGGCAGATACGCAGTATTTT. It translates to CASSLVVAGADTQYF.

The genes are TRBV24-1 and TRBJ2-3; D not resolved. This CDR3 contains 14 residues. The V gene lost 1 base and the J gene lost 1 base, with 5 bases spanning the gap. Per germline, CDR1 KGHDR and CDR2 SFDVKD. This CDR3 is CATSDFSGTDTQYF. In DNA, the CDR3 is TGTGCCACCAGTGATTTTAGTGGCACAGATACGCAGTATTTT.

CDR3 bases: TGTGCCAGCACGGACACGACAGGGCAGAGTGGAAACACCATATATTTT. Protein: CASTDTTGQSGNTIYF. This chain uses TRBV28 with TRBJ1-3, with 7 bases lining up with TRBD1. The J segment lost 3 bases and the V segment lost 7 bases, leaving 12 bases of the junction unmatched. This CDR3 has 16 amino acids. Germline V gives CDR1 MDHEN, CDR2 SYDVKM.

The chain carries TRBV7-9 and TRBJ1-1, with D tentatively TRBD1 (6 bases). The length of the CDR3 is 16 residues. Trimming cost V 5 bases and J 0 bases, with 16 bases left between them. Germline V lookup: CDR1 SEHNR, CDR2 FQNEAQ (reference sequence). Here the CDR3 reads CASSPQAGDLNTEAFF. The CDR3 DNA follows: TGTGCCAGCAGCCCCCAGGCAGGGGATCTGAACACTGAAGCTTTCTTT.

The chain has TRBV19 and TRBJ2-5, with 8 nucleotides matching TRBD1. The CDR3 has 16 residues. V was clipped by 4 bases and J by 3 bases; unmatched bases: 10. Germline CDR1 is LNHDA and CDR2 is SQIVND (reference sequence). CDR3 residues: CASSNLGTGGKETQYF. In DNA, the CDR3 is TGTGCCAGTAGTAACCTAGGGACAGGAGGTAAAGAGACCCAGTACTTC.

The chain employs TRBV24-1 and TRBJ2-1; 8 nucleotides line up with TRBD1. This CDR3 spans 15 amino acids. The V and J ends lost 0 bases and 4 bases, in that order; junction bases with no gene match: 1. Germline lookup yields CDR1 KGHDR and CDR2 SFDVKD. CDR3 protein: CATSDLGTGYNEQFF. The CDR3 coding sequence is TGTGCCACCAGTGATTTGGGGACAGGATACAATGAGCAGTTCTTC.

The chain couples TRBV27 to TRBJ1-1; 8 bases are shared with TRBD1. The trim removed 2 bases at V and 6 bases at J, leaving 5 bases unmatched. There are 14 residues in the CDR3. Per the germline V gene, CDR1 is MNHEY and CDR2 is SMNVEV (reference sequence). The CDR3 sequence is CASSLDRGRSEAFF. In DNA form, the CDR3 reads TGTGCCAGCAGTTTAGACAGGGGAAGGTCTGAAGCTTTCTTT.

There are a few counts of this clone. V is TRBV25-1 and J is TRBJ2-1; TRBD1 or TRBD2 may be the D gene (6 bases each). V shed 3 bases and J shed 8 bases, with 14 bases lying between them. The CDR3 has 14 amino acids. CDR1 is MGHDK, CDR2 SYGVNS, per germline. In DNA, the CDR3 is TGTGCCAGCAGTGACAGGGGATGGGGGGATGAGCAGTTCTTC. This gives the protein CASSDRGWGDEQFF.

The V gene is TRBV15, the J gene TRBJ1-6; the D gene is possibly TRBD1 (5 bases). V was clipped by 1 base and J by 15 bases, with 13 bases between them. The germline V gene encodes CDR1 LNHNV and CDR2 YYDKDF (reference sequence). The CDR3 totals 13 residues. The CDR3 protein is CATSRVKGIGLHF. CDR3 sequence (DNA): TGTGCCACCAGCAGAGTAAAGGGGATAGGCCTCCACTTT.

Only one count was recorded for this clone. The chain uses TRBV3-1 (or the pseudogene TRBV3-2) and TRBJ1-2; D might be TRBD1 (6 bases). Looked up from germline, CDR1 is LGHDT and CDR2 is YNNKEL (reference sequence). The V end lost 5 bases, the J end lost 4 bases, and 11 bases lay between the germline ends. The CDR3 length is 13 residues. CDR3 region: CASSARQVYGYTF. The CDR3 DNA reads TGTGCCAGCAGCGCGAGACAGGTCTATGGCTACACCTTC.

The rearrangement links TRBV28 to TRBJ1-2; TRBD1 agrees at 9 bases. The V gene's germline CDR1 is MDHEN and CDR2 SYDVKM. The CDR3 has 14 amino acids. Trimming at V came to 6 bases and at J to 4 bases, leaving 6 bases not matched to a gene. In DNA, the CDR3 is TGTGCCAGCAGCCCGGGACAGGGTTCCTATGGCTACACCTTC. It is translated as CASSPGQGSYGYTF.

This chain connects TRBV12-3 or TRBV12-4 to TRBJ2-7, with a possible D match to TRBD1 (6 bases). The germline V and J ends were trimmed by 4 bases and 6 bases, with 13 bases remaining between them. The CDR3 loop spans 13 amino acids. The DNA for the CDR3 is TGTGCCAGCAGTTCAGGGGCGCAGGGCGAGCAGTACTTC. Translated, it gives CASSSGAQGEQYF.

This chain uses TRBV6-5 with TRBJ1-2; the match to TRBD1 covers 7 bases. The germline gives CDR1 MNHEY, CDR2 SVGAGI. V was clipped by 6 bases and J by 6 bases; unmatched bases: 7. CDR3 length equals 13 residues. The DNA of the CDR3 is TGTGCCAGCAGCAAGACAGGGTTGGATGGCTACACCTTC. It encodes CASSKTGLDGYTF.

The chain combines TRBV29-1 with TRBJ2-7; D unresolved. V lost 4 bases and J lost 4, with 17 bases in between. Germline assignment: CDR1 SQVTM and CDR2 ANQGSEA. This CDR3 has 14 residues. CDR3 loop: CSVAWTLPAYEQYF. The CDR3 DNA is TGCAGCGTTGCGTGGACCCTCCCCGCTTACGAGCAGTACTTC.

As regards this clone: Other DNA variants within this sample encode the same CDR3. Written as DNA, the CDR3 is TGTGCCAGCAGCTGGGGGGGGGCGGGTCCGACCTACGAGCAGTACTTC. This codes for CASSWGGAGPTYEQYF. The chain links TRBV5-4 to TRBJ2-7, with D perhaps TRBD2 (7 bases). From germline, CDR1 is SGHNT and CDR2 YYREEE (reference sequence). The V and J ends lost 3 bases and 2 bases respectively, with 18 bases between them. The CDR3 extends over 16 amino acids. Full variable domain (outside the CDR3, taken from reference TRBV5-4 and TRBJ2-7): ETGVTQSPTHLIKTRGQQVTLRCSSQSGHNTVSWYQQALGQGPQFIFQYYREEENGRGNFPPRFSGLQFPNYSSELNVNALELDDSALYLCASSWGGAGPTYEQYFGPGTRLTVT.

This chain uses TRBV6-1 with TRBJ1-1; weak D call: TRBD1 (5 bases). CDR1 MNHNS and CDR2 SASEGT come from the germline V gene. The germline V and J ends were trimmed by 11 bases and 5 bases, with 18 bases remaining between them. The CDR3 is made up of 13 amino acids. CDR3 loop: CAGAQGAGTEAFF. CDR3 nucleotide sequence: TGTGCCGGGGCCCAAGGTGCGGGGACTGAAGCTTTCTTT.

The V gene is TRBV5-1, the J gene TRBJ1-1, with D perhaps TRBD1 (5 bases). Germline V lookup: CDR1 SGHRS, CDR2 YFSETQ. CDR3 length equals 15 residues. Trimming removed 0 bases from V and 2 bases from J, with 11 bases in between. This CDR3 reads CASSLAEQVNTEAFF. CDR3 coding DNA: TGCGCCAGCAGCTTGGCCGAACAGGTCAACACTGAAGCTTTCTTT.

CDR3 DNA: TGTGCCAGCAGCCCAGCAGGGAAGGACAATCAGCCCCAGCATTTT. This codes for CASSPAGKDNQPQHF. The V call is TRBV7-8, the J call TRBJ1-5, with a possible D match to TRBD1 (5 bases). The CDR3 length is 15 residues. Germline values: CDR1 SGHVS, CDR2 FQNEAQ. V lost 5 bases, J lost 3 bases, and 14 bases lay in between.

This sequence joins TRBV7-9 and TRBJ2-7, with D maybe TRBD1 (5 bases). The CDR3 consists of 15 residues. CDR1 is SEHNR, CDR2 FQNEAQ, per germline (reference sequence). Trimming left V 5 bases short and J 4 bases short, with 18 bases between. In DNA, the CDR3 is TGTGCCAGCAGCCAACGGGCAGGGTTTGTATACGAGCAGTACTTC. This codes for CASSQRAGFVYEQYF. Filled out from reference TRBV7-9 and TRBJ2-7, the complete variable domain reads DTGVSQNPRHKITKRGQNVTFRCDPISEHNRLYWYRQTLGQGPEFLTYFQNEAQLEKSRLLSDRFSAERPKGSFSTLEIQRTEQGDSAMYLCASSQRAGFVYEQYFGPGTRLTVT.

The J gene is TRBJ1-3, the V gene TRBV20-1; D not resolved. This CDR3 spans 11 amino acids. The V gene lost 7 bases and the J gene lost 2 bases, with 6 bases spanning the gap. Germline V gene lookup returns CDR1 DFQATT and CDR2 SNEGSKA (reference sequence). CDR3 sequence: CSGRTGNTIYF. The DNA for the CDR3 is TGCAGTGGTCGAACTGGAAACACCATATATTTT.

The chain's CDR3 is CASSLRSFGQEQETQYF. The CDR3 DNA is TGTGCCAGCAGCTTAAGGTCTTTTGGACAGGAGCAAGAGACCCAGTACTTC. The chain couples TRBV7-9 to TRBJ2-5; TRBD1 agrees at 7 bases. The V and J ends lost 2 bases and 2 bases, in that order; junction bases with no gene match: 11. In germline, CDR1 is SEHNR, CDR2 FQNEAQ (reference sequence). The CDR3 has 17 residues.

The chain carries TRBV4-2 and TRBJ2-1; TRBD2 aligns across 8 bases. This CDR3 is 16 amino acids long. The V and J ends lost 4 bases and 4 bases, in that order; junction bases with no gene match: 9. The germline V gene encodes CDR1 LGHNA and CDR2 YNFKEQ. The CDR3 sequence: CASSPGGSGGYNEQFF. The DNA of the CDR3 is TGTGCCAGCAGCCCGGGTGGAAGCGGGGGATACAATGAGCAGTTCTTC.